These 20 T cell receptor beta chains were sequenced from one sample in a study of Graves' ophthalmopathy and Graves' hyperthyroidism. Amplified material comprised TCR beta CDR3 regions derived from RNA transcripts. First-round RT-PCR employed HTBI primers, with a second-round multiplex PCR after it. TCRdb processed the multiplex PCR reads anew with MiXCR; each CDR3 protein has one entry. The table lists hundreds of thousands of distinct CDR3 sequences, under 25% of them singletons. The material sequenced was peripheral blood. The receptors stem from a woman aged 18-29 years with stable Graves' hyperthyroidism.

This clonotype was counted between two and nine times. The genes are TRBV7-2 and TRBJ2-5; 7 bases fit TRBD1. This CDR3 spans 14 amino acids. V dropped 5 bases and J dropped 5; count of bases not matched to a gene: 8. The germline CDR1 and CDR2 sequences are SGHTA and FQGNSA. The CDR3 spells CASSVRGISETQYF. The CDR3 DNA follows: TGTGCCAGCAGCGTCAGGGGGATAAGTGAGACCCAGTACTTC.

This clonotype was detected many times. The gene calls are TRBV29-1 and TRBJ1-6; 8 positions match TRBD1. Germline V lookup: CDR1 SQVTM, CDR2 ANQGSEA. V was clipped by 4 bases and J by 9 bases; unmatched bases: 5. This CDR3 comprises 13 residues. CDR3 sequence: CSVAGQDGSPLHF. The CDR3 coding sequence is TGCAGCGTTGCGGGACAGGATGGTTCACCCCTCCACTTT.

This clonotype occurred many times. This chain connects TRBV4-2 to TRBJ1-2; D gene ambiguous. Per the germline V gene, CDR1 is LGHNA and CDR2 is YNFKEQ. The CDR3 loop spans 15 amino acids. Between the trimmed V and J ends, which lost 1 base and 6 bases, there was a span of 15 bases. This chain's CDR3 is CASSQVSAVPDGYTF. As DNA, the CDR3 is TGTGCCAGCAGCCAAGTCTCGGCGGTTCCGGATGGCTACACCTTC.

J is TRBJ2-2 and V is TRBV25-1; 8 nucleotides agree with TRBD1. The CDR3 has 15 amino acids. V shed 1 base and J 3 bases; nucleotides not matched to a gene: 1. Germline V gene lookup returns CDR1 MGHDK and CDR2 SYGVNS. CDR3 bases: TGTGCCAGCAGTGAATCGGACAGGGACACCGGGGAGCTGTTTTTT. Protein product: CASSESDRDTGELFF.

This clonotype was recorded at least ten times. A much larger clone differs by one base, so this may be a read error. The V gene is TRBV6-2 or TRBV6-3, the J gene TRBJ2-5; 9 positions match TRBD2. Germline loops: CDR1 MNHEY, CDR2 SVGEGT. The CDR3 is made up of 18 amino acids. This chain's CDR3 is CASSYSLALAGQKETKYF. The CDR3, as DNA: TGTGCCAGCAGTTACTCGCTAGCACTAGCGGGCCAGAAAGAGACCAAGTACTTC.

The chain carries TRBV11-2 and TRBJ2-4; perhaps TRBD2 as D (5 bases). Germline V gene sequence: CDR1 SGHAT, CDR2 FQNNGV. The CDR3 runs to 16 residues. Trimming removed 5 bases from V and 0 bases from J, with 14 bases in between. As DNA, the CDR3 is TGTGCCAGCAGCACCCCTGGGGAGATAGCCAAAAACATTCAGTACTTC. It is translated as CASSTPGEIAKNIQYF.

The chain joins TRBV10-3 to TRBJ2-5; D is ambiguous. The germline CDR1 and CDR2 sequences are ENHRY and SYGVKD. The CDR3 loop spans 12 amino acids. V lost 0 bases to trimming and J lost 5 bases, with 4 bases between them. For the CDR3, the DNA is TGTGCCATCAGTGAGTCCTGGGAGACCCAGTACTTC. It translates to CAISESWETQYF.

This clonotype appeared a few times. At one boundary the junction diverges from the germline segment, which might be a read error. V usage is TRBV7-2 and J usage is TRBJ2-4, with 11 nucleotides matching TRBD2. CDR1 is SGHTA and CDR2 is FQGNSA in the germline V gene. This CDR3 contains 15 residues. The CDR3 region is CASSPRTSGSYIKYF. In DNA form, the CDR3 reads TGTGCCAGCAGCCCCCGTACTAGCGGGAGTTACATTAAGTACTTC.

This clonotype was seen repeatedly, ten times or more. The gene calls are TRBV3-1 and TRBJ1-5, with no clear D. Trimming cost V 3 bases and J 2 bases, with 8 bases left between them. The CDR3 spans 14 residues. Germline assignment: CDR1 LGHDT and CDR2 YNNKEL (reference sequence). In DNA, the CDR3 is TGTGCCAGCAGCCAGAACCACGGCAATCAGCCCCAGCATTTT. This encodes CASSQNHGNQPQHF.

The V gene is TRBV12-3 or TRBV12-4, the J gene TRBJ1-1, with no clear D. V shed 4 bases and J shed 7 bases, with 10 bases lying between them. The CDR3 is 12 residues long. The CDR3 DNA reads as TGTGCCAGCAGTTACGACGTGGTTGAAGCTTTCTTT. Translating it yields CASSYDVVEAFF.

This clonotype was detected many times. This chain links TRBV12-3 or TRBV12-4 with TRBJ1-5; D is uncertain. The V end was cut by 2 bases, the J end by 0 bases, with 5 bases between. The CDR3 spans 14 residues. The CDR3 loop reads CASSLSNSNQPQHF. Here the CDR3 DNA reads TGTGCCAGCAGTTTATCTAATAGCAATCAGCCCCAGCATTTT.

This chain uses TRBV28 with TRBJ1-3, with 9 bases aligning to TRBD1. CDR3 length: 19 residues. CDR1 is MDHEN and CDR2 is SYDVKM in the germline V gene. With V trimmed by 5 bases and J by 7 bases, 21 bases remained unmatched. The CDR3 bases are TGTGCCAGCAGTGCCAACAGGGGGCTTCAGGCCCCCGAGAAGAACACCATATATTTT. This translates into CASSANRGLQAPEKNTIYF.

The chain combines TRBV12-3 or TRBV12-4 with TRBJ1-2, with no clear D. The CDR3 has 13 residues. Trimming left V 1 base short and J 4 bases short, with 7 bases between. Here the CDR3 reads CASSLGSAYGYTF. The CDR3 DNA reads as TGTGCCAGCAGTTTAGGGTCAGCCTATGGCTACACCTTC.

This clonotype was recorded at least ten times. The rearrangement joins TRBV24-1 to TRBJ1-4, with D possibly matching TRBD1 (6 bases). This CDR3 has 16 residues. The germline V gene encodes CDR1 KGHDR and CDR2 SFDVKD. Trimming removed 9 bases from V and 6 bases from J, with 22 bases in between. CDR3 residues: CATSQGRSGADEKLFF. The CDR3 coding sequence is TGTGCCACCTCCCAGGGTAGATCGGGGGCTGATGAAAAACTGTTTTTT.

This clonotype was seen many times. The J gene is TRBJ2-7, the V gene TRBV6-2 or TRBV6-3, with TRBD1 identical over 9 bases. V lost 0 bases, J lost 6 bases, and 9 bases stayed unmatched. The germline V gene has CDR1 MNHEY and CDR2 SVGEGT. This CDR3 spans 16 amino acids. CDR3 in amino acids: CASSYSIEQGALEQYF. The CDR3 DNA reads TGTGCCAGCAGTTACTCGATCGAACAGGGGGCTCTCGAGCAGTACTTC.

This clonotype was counted at least ten times. CDR3 amino acids: CASSLPGPGLGENIQYF. The CDR3 DNA follows: TGTGCCAGCAGTCTCCCGGGCCCTGGACTAGGCGAAAACATTCAGTACTTC. The chain employs TRBV28 and TRBJ2-4; 7 nucleotides line up with TRBD2. V lost 5 bases, J lost 5 bases, and 15 bases stayed unmatched. Germline V lookup: CDR1 MDHEN, CDR2 SYDVKM. The CDR3 loop spans 17 amino acids.

The table lists this clonotype with many counts. This chain links TRBV5-8 with TRBJ1-2; D is perhaps TRBD1 (6 bases). V lost 6 bases and J 6 bases, leaving 15 bases between the germline ends. The germline V gene has CDR1 SGHTS and CDR2 YDEGEE. This CDR3 has 13 amino acids. This chain's CDR3 is CASTGFQGHGYTF. The CDR3 nucleotides are TGTGCCAGCACAGGGTTTCAGGGGCATGGCTACACCTTC.

This clonotype was seen at least ten times. V gene TRBV25-1 combines with J gene TRBJ1-1; tentative D call: TRBD1 (5 bases). The CDR3 length is 13 residues. The germline V gene encodes CDR1 MGHDK and CDR2 SYGVNS. Trimming stripped 7 bases from V and 3 bases from J, with 12 bases between. The CDR3 DNA reads as TGTGCCAGCAAGGCGGGAGGGGACACTGAAGCTTTCTTT. Its protein product is CASKAGGDTEAFF.

This clonotype was counted at least ten times. This chain uses TRBV28 with TRBJ2-7, with 8 bases lining up with TRBD1. V trimming: 8 bases; J trimming: 2 bases; junction bases outside the gene matches: 2. The germline gives CDR1 MDHEN, CDR2 SYDVKM. The CDR3 totals 12 residues. In nucleotides, the CDR3 is TGTGCCAGCCTGGACAGGGCCTACGAGCAGTACTTC. The encoded protein is CASLDRAYEQYF.

This chain joins TRBV7-8 and TRBJ2-5, with 16 nucleotides matching TRBD2. Germline CDR1 SGHVS, CDR2 FQNEAQ. The CDR3 spans 17 residues. V shed 5 bases and J 5 bases; nucleotides not matched to a gene: 8. The CDR3 loop reads CASSTGTSGGAVETQYF. CDR3 coding DNA: TGTGCCAGCAGCACTGGGACTAGCGGGGGGGCCGTCGAGACCCAGTACTTC. Supplemented by reference TRBV7-8 and TRBJ2-5, the full variable domain reads GAGVSQSPRYKVAKRGQDVALRCDPISGHVSLFWYQQALGQGPEFLTYFQNEAQLDKSGLPSDRFFAERPEGSVSTLKIQRTQQEDSAVYLCASSTGTSGGAVETQYFGPGTRLLVL.